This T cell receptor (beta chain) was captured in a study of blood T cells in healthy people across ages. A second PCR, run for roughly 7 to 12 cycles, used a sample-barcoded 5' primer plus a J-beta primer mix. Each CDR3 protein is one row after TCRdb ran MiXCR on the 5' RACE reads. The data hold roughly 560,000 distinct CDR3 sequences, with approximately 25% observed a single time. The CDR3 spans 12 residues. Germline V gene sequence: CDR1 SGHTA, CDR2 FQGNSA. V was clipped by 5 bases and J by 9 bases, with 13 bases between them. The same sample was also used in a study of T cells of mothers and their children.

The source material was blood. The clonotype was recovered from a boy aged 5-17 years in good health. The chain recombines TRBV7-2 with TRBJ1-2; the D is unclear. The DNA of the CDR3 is TGTGCCAGCAGCCTATATGGGCAGAGCTACACCTTC. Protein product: CASSLYGQSYTF.